This TCR beta chain was identified during a study of regulatory T cells in long-lasting Graves disease. Arm-PCR with iRepertoire HTBI primers amplified the CDR3 regions for these TCR beta libraries. TCRdb analysed the multiplex PCR reads with MiXCR anew, one entry per CDR3 protein. In the table there are 450,000 to 600,000 distinct CDR3 sequences, 13% of which are singletons. Germline V lookup: CDR1 SEHNR, CDR2 FQNEAQ (reference sequence). V was cut by 3 bases and J by 3 bases, with 10 bases left in between. The CDR3 loop spans 14 amino acids. Time point of the sample: newly diagnosed GD, antithyroid drugs for less than 3 months. The TCR library was prepared using RNA isolated from PBMCs. This clonotype was detected ten times or more. These same records also appear under a second study, on T cells in Graves' hyperthyroidism and ophthalmopathy.

Sequencing used peripheral blood mononuclear cells (PBMCs), obtained at new diagnosis, from a patient treated with antithyroid drugs. The sequence came from a man aged 25 to 45 with Graves disease. The genes are TRBV7-9 and TRBJ2-3, with D possibly TRBD1 on 6 matching bases. The CDR3: CASSLQGLTDTQYF. CDR3 bases: TGTGCCAGCAGCTTGCAGGGGCTGACAGATACGCAGTATTTT. Full variable domain (remainder filled in from reference TRBV7-9 and TRBJ2-3): DTGVSQNPRHKITKRGQNVTFRCDPISEHNRLYWYRQTLGQGPEFLTYFQNEAQLEKSRLLSDRFSAERPKGSFSTLEIQRTEQGDSAMYLCASSLQGLTDTQYFGPGTRLTVL.